This entry is about one T cell receptor beta chain. The V gene's germline CDR1 is SQVTM and CDR2 ANQGSEA. The CDR3 contains 13 residues. V gave up 4 bases and J gave up 1 base, with 10 bases separating them. The data were obtained in a study of OX40 agonist ivuxolimab in advanced cancers. Profiled with immunoSEQ multiplex PCR; TCRdb holds only in-frame clones, not every one. The sample records about 55,000 clones, roughly nine tenths being singletons. Material: CD4+ or CD8+ T cells sorted from blood, obtained in a trial of the OX40 agonist ivuxolimab. This clonotype was sampled from an adult with an advanced solid tumor such as melanoma, head and neck, liver or kidney cancer. The V gene is TRBV29-1, the J gene TRBJ1-1; no firm D call. The CDR3: CSVVKGGNTEAFF. CDR3 nucleotide sequence: TGCAGCGTTGTGAAGGGTGGGAACACTGAAGCTTTCTTT.